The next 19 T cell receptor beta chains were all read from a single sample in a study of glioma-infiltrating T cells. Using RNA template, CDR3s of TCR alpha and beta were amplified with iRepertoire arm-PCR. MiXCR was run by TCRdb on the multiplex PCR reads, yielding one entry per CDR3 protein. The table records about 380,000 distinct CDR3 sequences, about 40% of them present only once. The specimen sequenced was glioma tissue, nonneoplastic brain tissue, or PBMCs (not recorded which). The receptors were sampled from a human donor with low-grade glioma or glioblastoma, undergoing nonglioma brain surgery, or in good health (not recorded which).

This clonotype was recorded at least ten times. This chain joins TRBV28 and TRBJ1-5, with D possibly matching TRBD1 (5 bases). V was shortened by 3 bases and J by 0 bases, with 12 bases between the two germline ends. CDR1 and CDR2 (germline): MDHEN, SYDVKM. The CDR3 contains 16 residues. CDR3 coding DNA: TGTGCCAGCAGTTTTAGGCGGACATATAGCAATCAGCCCCAGCATTTT. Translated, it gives CASSFRRTYSNQPQHF. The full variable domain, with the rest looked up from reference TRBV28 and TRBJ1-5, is DVKVTQSSRYLVKRTGEKVFLECVQDMDHENMFWYRQDPGLGLRLIYFSYDVKMKEKGDIPEGYSVSREKKERFSLILESASTNQTSMYLCASSFRRTYSNQPQHFGDGTRLSIL.

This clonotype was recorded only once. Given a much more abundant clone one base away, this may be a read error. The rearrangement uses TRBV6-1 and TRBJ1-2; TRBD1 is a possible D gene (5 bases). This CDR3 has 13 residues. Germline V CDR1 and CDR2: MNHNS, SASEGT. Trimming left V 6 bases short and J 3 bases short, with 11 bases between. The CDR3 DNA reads TGTGCCAGCAGACGGGGGAGAGACTATGGCTACACCTTC. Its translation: CASRRGRDYGYTF.

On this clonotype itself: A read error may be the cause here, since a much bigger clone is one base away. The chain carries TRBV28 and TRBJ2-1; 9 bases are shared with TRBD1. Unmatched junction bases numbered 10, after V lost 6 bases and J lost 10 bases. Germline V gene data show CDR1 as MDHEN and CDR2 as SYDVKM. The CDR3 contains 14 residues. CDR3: CASSKGQGSYEQFF. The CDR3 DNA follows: TGTGCCAGCAGCAAGGGACAGGGATCCTACGAGCAGTTCTTC.

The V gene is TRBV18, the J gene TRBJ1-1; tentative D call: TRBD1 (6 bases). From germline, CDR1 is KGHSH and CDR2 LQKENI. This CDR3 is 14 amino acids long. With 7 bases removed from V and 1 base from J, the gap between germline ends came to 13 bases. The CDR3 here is CASFMQGWNTEAFF. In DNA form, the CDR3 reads TGTGCCAGCTTCATGCAGGGGTGGAACACTGAAGCTTTCTTT.

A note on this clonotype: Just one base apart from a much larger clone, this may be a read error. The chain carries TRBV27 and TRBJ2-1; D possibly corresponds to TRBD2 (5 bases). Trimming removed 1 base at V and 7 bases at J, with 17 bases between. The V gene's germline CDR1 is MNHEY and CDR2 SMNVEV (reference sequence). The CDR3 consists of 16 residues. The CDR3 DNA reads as TGTGCCAGCAGTTTATTCGGGTTTGGAGGCCTTAATGAGCAGTTCTTC. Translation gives CASSLFGFGGLNEQFF.

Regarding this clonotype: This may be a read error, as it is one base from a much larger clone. CDR3 sequence reads: CASSLTSVMEKYF. The CDR3 DNA reads TGTGCCAGCAGCTTGACCTCGGTTATGGAGAAGTACTTC. The rearrangement links TRBV6-5 to TRBJ2-7; D not resolved. CDR1 MNHEY and CDR2 SVGAGI come from the germline V gene. V was pared by 6 bases and J by 11 bases, with 20 bases between. CDR3 length: 13 residues.

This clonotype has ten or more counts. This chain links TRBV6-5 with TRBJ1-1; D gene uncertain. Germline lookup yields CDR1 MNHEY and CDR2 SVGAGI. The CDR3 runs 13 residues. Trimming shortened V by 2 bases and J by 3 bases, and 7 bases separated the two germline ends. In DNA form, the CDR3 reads TGTGCCAGCAGTTACCTTCCAGACACTGAAGCTTTCTTT. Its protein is CASSYLPDTEAFF.

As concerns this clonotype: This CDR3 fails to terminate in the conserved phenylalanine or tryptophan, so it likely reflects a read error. The CDR3 reads CSARAINQGSAGYTS. The CDR3 region has the DNA TGCAGTGCTAGAGCCATTAACCAGGGTTCCGCTGGATACACCTCC. This chain joins TRBV20-1 and TRBJ1-2; D might be TRBD1 (5 bases). Trimming took off 1 base at V and 11 bases at J, with 23 bases between the two ends. Germline V CDR1 and CDR2: DFQATT, SNEGSKA (reference sequence). The CDR3 runs to 15 residues.

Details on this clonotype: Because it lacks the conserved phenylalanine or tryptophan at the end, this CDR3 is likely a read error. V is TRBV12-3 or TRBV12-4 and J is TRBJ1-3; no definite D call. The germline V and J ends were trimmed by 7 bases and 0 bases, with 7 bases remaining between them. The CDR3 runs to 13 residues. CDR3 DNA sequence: TGTGCCAGCACTGAGAGCTCTGGAAACACCATATATCTT. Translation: CASTESSGNTIYL.

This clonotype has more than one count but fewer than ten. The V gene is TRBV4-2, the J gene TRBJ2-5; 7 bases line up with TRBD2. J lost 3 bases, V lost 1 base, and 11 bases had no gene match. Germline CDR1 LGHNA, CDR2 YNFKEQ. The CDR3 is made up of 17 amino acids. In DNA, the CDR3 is TGTGCCAGCAGCCAAGCTAGGGCTAGCGGATGGGAAGAGACCCAGTACTTC. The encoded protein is CASSQARASGWEETQYF.

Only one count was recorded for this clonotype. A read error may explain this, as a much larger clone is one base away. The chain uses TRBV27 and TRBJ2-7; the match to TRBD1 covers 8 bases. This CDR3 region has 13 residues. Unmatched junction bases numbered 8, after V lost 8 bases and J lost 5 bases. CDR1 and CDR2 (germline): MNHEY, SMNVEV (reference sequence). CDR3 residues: CASGWTGSHEQYF. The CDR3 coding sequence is TGTGCCAGCGGTTGGACAGGGAGCCACGAGCAGTACTTC.

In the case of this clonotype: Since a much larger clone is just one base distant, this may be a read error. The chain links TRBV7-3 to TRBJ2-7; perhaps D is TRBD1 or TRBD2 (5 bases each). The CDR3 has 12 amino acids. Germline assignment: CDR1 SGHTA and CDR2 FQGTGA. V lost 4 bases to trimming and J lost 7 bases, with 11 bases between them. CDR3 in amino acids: CASSSLWGEQYF. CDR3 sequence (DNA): TGTGCCAGCAGCTCTCTGTGGGGGGAGCAGTACTTC.

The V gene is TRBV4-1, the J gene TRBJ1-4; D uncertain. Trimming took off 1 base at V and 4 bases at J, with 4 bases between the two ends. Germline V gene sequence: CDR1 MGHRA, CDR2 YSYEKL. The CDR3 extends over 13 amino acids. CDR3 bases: TGCGCCAGCAGCCAAGGTTTTAATGAAAAACTGTTTTTT. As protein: CASSQGFNEKLFF.

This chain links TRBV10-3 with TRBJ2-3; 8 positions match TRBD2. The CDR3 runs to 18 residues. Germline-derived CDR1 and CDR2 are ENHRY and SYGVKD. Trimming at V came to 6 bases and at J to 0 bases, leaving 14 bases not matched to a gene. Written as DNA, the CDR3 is TGTGCCATCAGGCTGGGAAGCGGGAGACCCCCTAGCACAGATACGCAGTATTTT. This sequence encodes CAIRLGSGRPPSTDTQYF.

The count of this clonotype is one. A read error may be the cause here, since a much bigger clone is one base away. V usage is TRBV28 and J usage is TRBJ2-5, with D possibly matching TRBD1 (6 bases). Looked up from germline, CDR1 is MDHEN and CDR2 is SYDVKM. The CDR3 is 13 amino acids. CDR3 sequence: CAAMGALDETQHF. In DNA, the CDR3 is TGTGCCGCAATGGGGGCCTTAGACGAGACCCAGCACTTC.

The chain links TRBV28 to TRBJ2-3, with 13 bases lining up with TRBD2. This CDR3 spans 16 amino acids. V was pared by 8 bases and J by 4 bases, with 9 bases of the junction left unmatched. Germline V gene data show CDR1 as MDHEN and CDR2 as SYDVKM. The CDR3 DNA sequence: TGTGCCAGCTCTCGCGGACTAGCGGGAGACGCAGATACGCAGTATTTT. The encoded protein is CASSRGLAGDADTQYF.

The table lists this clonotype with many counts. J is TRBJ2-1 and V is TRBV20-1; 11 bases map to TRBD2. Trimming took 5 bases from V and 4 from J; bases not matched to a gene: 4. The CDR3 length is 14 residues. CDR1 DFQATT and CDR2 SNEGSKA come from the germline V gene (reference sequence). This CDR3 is CSAGIAGGYNEQFF. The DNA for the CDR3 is TGCAGTGCTGGAATAGCGGGAGGGTACAATGAGCAGTTCTTC.

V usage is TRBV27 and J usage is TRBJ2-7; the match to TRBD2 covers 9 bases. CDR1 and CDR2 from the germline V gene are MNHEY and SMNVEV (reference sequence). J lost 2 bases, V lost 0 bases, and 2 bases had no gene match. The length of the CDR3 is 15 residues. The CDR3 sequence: CASSLSSGRPYEQYF. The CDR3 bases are TGTGCCAGCAGTTTATCTAGCGGGAGACCCTACGAGCAGTACTTC.

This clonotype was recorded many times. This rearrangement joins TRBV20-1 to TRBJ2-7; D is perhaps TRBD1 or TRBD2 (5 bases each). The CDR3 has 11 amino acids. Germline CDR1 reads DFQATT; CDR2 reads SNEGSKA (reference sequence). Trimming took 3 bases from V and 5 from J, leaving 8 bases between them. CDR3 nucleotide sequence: TGCAGTGCTAGCGGGACCCACGAGCAGTACTTC. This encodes CSASGTHEQYF.